This T cell receptor beta chain was captured in a study of response to subunit inactivated influenza vaccine. General observations from the study: New T cells are recruited in small numbers by each seasonal influenza vaccination, according to the authors' suggestion.

This clonotype came up a few times. No antigen is known for it. TCRdb reprocessed the RT-PCR reads with MiXCR, giving one entry per CDR3 protein. The sample consists of just over 300,000 distinct CDR3 sequences, approximately 20% of them appearing once. This CDR3 has 16 amino acids. Losses at the gene ends were 1 base for V and 5 bases for J; bases not matched to a gene: 8. The germline CDR1 and CDR2 sequences are SGHRS and YFSETQ. The chain is built from TRBV5-1 and TRBJ2-5; TRBD1 matches 10 bases. The starting material was PBMCs from blood, obtained around 22 months after vaccination. This sequence was found in a man aged 45 to 75 who received an inactivated influenza vaccine. DNA for the CDR3: TGCGCCAGCAGCTTGCTAACCGGGACAGGGGAGGAGACCCAGTACTTC. Residues: CASSLLTGTGEETQYF.